This T cell receptor (beta chain) was obtained from a study of radiotherapy plus CTLA-4 blockade in lung cancer. Points from the study as a whole: The authors reported that early blood T cell clone dynamics, with interferon-beta, best predicted response.

The data were produced by immunoSEQ multiplex PCR, yet TCRdb's version contains in-frame clones alone and is incomplete. The sample carries 45,000 to 55,000 clones, 65% to 90% recorded once. In the case of this clone: Its matching antigen is unknown.

This CDR3 has 14 residues. Germline V gene sequence: CDR1 SNHLY, CDR2 FYNNEI. V lost 6 bases to trimming and J lost 0 bases, with 12 bases between them. This specimen was peripheral blood, taken from a patient treated with radiotherapy plus ipilimumab. The chain has TRBV2 and TRBJ2-7, with D perhaps TRBD2 (6 bases). This TCR came from a human donor with non-small cell lung cancer that progressed on radiotherapy plus ipilimumab. Some clones in this sample may be carry-over from other donors' samples. The CDR3 nucleotides are TGTGCCAGCAGGCAATCGGGACTCTCCTACGAGCAGTACTTC. It yields the protein CASRQSGLSYEQYF.